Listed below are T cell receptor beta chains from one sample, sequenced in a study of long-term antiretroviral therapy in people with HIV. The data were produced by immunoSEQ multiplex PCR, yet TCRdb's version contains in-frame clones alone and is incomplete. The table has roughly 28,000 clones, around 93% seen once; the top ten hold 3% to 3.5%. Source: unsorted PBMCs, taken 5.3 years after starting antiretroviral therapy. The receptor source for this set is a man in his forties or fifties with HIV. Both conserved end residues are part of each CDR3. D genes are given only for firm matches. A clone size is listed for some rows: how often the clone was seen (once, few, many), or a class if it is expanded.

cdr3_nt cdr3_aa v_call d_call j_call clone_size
TGTGCCATCAGTGAGTCAGGGCTTAACTATGGCTACACCTTC CAISESGLNYGYTF TRBV10-3 NA TRBJ1-2 NA
TGTGCCAGCAGTTACCAACCGACAGGAGGATCCGAGCAGTACTTC CASSYQPTGGSEQYF TRBV6-5 NA TRBJ2-7 NA
TGTGCCAGCAGCTTCGCGGGGGGGCCTAATGAGCAGTTCTTC CASSFAGGPNEQFF TRBV7-8 TRBD2 TRBJ2-1 once
TGTGCCACCAGCAGGACAGGGCTCTACAATCAGCCCCAGCATTTT CATSRTGLYNQPQHF TRBV15 TRBD1 TRBJ1-5 NA
TGTGCCAGCAGCTTGTTCGTCGGGGGGCTAGAGAACACTGAAGCTTTCTTT CASSLFVGGLENTEAFF TRBV5-6 NA TRBJ1-1 NA
TGCAGCGTTGATGGGGGGAATGGCTACACCTTC CSVDGGNGYTF TRBV29-1 NA TRBJ1-2 NA
TGTGCCAGCAGTTACGGGGCCAGCTATGGCTACACCTTC CASSYGASYGYTF TRBV6-6 NA TRBJ1-2 NA
TGTGCCAGCTCACGGACGGGACAGGGTTACGAGCAGTACTTC CASSRTGQGYEQYF TRBV18 TRBD1 TRBJ2-7 NA
TGTGCCTGGAGTGTACAAGGTCGGGGTCGTAATTCACCCCTCCACTTT CAWSVQGRGRNSPLHF TRBV30 NA TRBJ1-6 once
TGTGCCAGCACCCCTCGGGGTGGCTCTGGAAACACCATATATTTT CASTPRGGSGNTIYF TRBV6-1 NA TRBJ1-3 NA
TGTGCCAGCAGCTTACGTCCGGCAAGCACAGATACGCAGTATTTT CASSLRPASTDTQYF TRBV7-9 NA TRBJ2-3 NA
TGTGCCAGCAGATTTCGGGTTTTTTTAGGGAACTCGGGCTGGGAGACCCAGTACTTC CASRFRVFLGNSGWETQYF TRBV28 NA TRBJ2-5 NA
TGTGCCAGCAGCCAAGATTGGACTAGCTCCTACGAGCAGTACTTC CASSQDWTSSYEQYF TRBV4-2 TRBD2 TRBJ2-7 once
TGTGCCAGTAGCCCACTAGCGGGGGGGTACAATGAGCAGTTCTTC CASSPLAGGYNEQFF TRBV19 TRBD2 TRBJ2-1 NA
TGTGCCAGCAGTAGCCGCGCAGGGAGAAACACCATATATTTT CASSSRAGRNTIYF TRBV6-6 NA TRBJ1-3 NA
TGTGCCAGCAGCGTAGCTAGGGGGGGCGATGGCTACACCTTC CASSVARGGDGYTF TRBV9 NA TRBJ1-2 NA
TGCGCCAGCAGCCAAGATCGGGTGAGCTGGGCTTTCTTT CASSQDRVSWAFF TRBV4-3 NA TRBJ1-1 NA
TGCGCCAGCAGCTTGGAGGGGCAGGGTGGTCAGCCCCAGCATTTT CASSLEGQGGQPQHF TRBV5-1 NA TRBJ1-5 NA
TGTGCCAGCAGTCCTAGAGGGGGTTCCTCGGGCAATGAGCAGTTCTTC CASSPRGGSSGNEQFF TRBV2 NA TRBJ2-1 NA
TGTGCCAGCAGCCAAGGGAGTAGCTCCTACAATGAGCAGTTCTTC CASSQGSSSYNEQFF TRBV14 NA TRBJ2-1 NA
TGTGCCAGCAGCTCAGGGACCCAAGAGACCCAGTACTTC CASSSGTQETQYF TRBV5-6 NA TRBJ2-5 NA
TGTGCCAGCCGGACAGCGAACACCGGGGAGCTGTTTTTT CASRTANTGELFF TRBV6-4 NA TRBJ2-2 NA
TGTGCCAGCAGTTTGACAGGGAACTATGGCTACACCTTC CASSLTGNYGYTF TRBV27 TRBD1 TRBJ1-2 NA
TGTGCCTGGAGTGTAAGATCAGGGGCTGGATACTATGGCTACACCTTC CAWSVRSGAGYYGYTF TRBV30 NA TRBJ1-2 NA
TGTGCCAGCAGTGTACAGGGGGCCTTGAACACCGGGGAGCTGTTTTTT CASSVQGALNTGELFF TRBV2 TRBD1 TRBJ2-2 NA
TGCGCCAGCAGCCAAGATTGGACTAGCAAAACCGGGGAGCTGTTTTTT CASSQDWTSKTGELFF TRBV4-3 TRBD2 TRBJ2-2 NA
TGTGCCAGCAGTATACTAGCGGGTTACAATGAGCAGTTCTTC CASSILAGYNEQFF TRBV6-6 TRBD2 TRBJ2-1 NA
TGTGCCAGCAGTTACGGGGGTGCCGCAGACACTGAAGCTTTCTTT CASSYGGAADTEAFF TRBV6-6 NA TRBJ1-1 NA
TGTGCCAGCAGCTTGTTTACAGGGTACGAGGAGACCCAGTACTTC CASSLFTGYEETQYF TRBV5-4 NA TRBJ2-5 NA
TGTGCCAGCATCCGTAAAGGGACAGGGGGAGAAAAACTGTTTTTT CASIRKGTGGEKLFF TRBV6-1 TRBD1 TRBJ1-4 NA
TGTGCCAGCAGCCTATCGACAGGGTCGGCATACGAGCAGTACTTC CASSLSTGSAYEQYF TRBV5-6 TRBD1 TRBJ2-7 once
TGTGCCACCAGCATGGGAGGGGCCACTGAAGCTTTCTTT CATSMGGATEAFF TRBV15 NA TRBJ1-1 once
TGTGCCAGTAGTGCGCCCCGGGCCGTAATGAATGGGGCCAACGTCCTGACTTTC CASSAPRAVMNGANVLTF TRBV19 NA TRBJ2-6 NA
TGTGCCAGCAGCTTGGCATACAGGGGACGGGAGAACACTGAAGCTTTCTTT CASSLAYRGRENTEAFF TRBV5-4 TRBD1 TRBJ1-1 NA
TGCGCCAGCAGTCAATCGCGGAAACTTAATGAAAAACTGTTTTTT CASSQSRKLNEKLFF TRBV23-1 NA TRBJ1-4 NA
TGTGCCAGCAGCAAAAGTCCCGGACACAACTACGAGCAGTACTTC CASSKSPGHNYEQYF TRBV21-1 NA TRBJ2-7 once
TGTGCTAGTGGTTTGGGGGACAGGGGTTGGTACGAGCAGTACTTC CASGLGDRGWYEQYF TRBV12-5 TRBD1 TRBJ2-7 NA
TGTGCCAGCAGTTTATCGACCGGGACAGGGGTATACGAGCAGTACTTC CASSLSTGTGVYEQYF TRBV27 TRBD1 TRBJ2-7 NA
TGTGCCAGCAGTACCCCCGGGACAGGGAACACTGAAGCTTTCTTT CASSTPGTGNTEAFF TRBV6-5 TRBD1 TRBJ1-1 NA
TGTGCCAGTACCACCGCCGAGGGAAAGTTGACGAACACTGAAGCTTTCTTT CASTTAEGKLTNTEAFF TRBV19 NA TRBJ1-1 NA
TGTGCCAGCAGCTCGGGGACAGGGCTGGGAGGCTACACCTTC CASSSGTGLGGYTF TRBV5-6 TRBD1 TRBJ1-2 NA
TGCGCCAGCAGCTTGGATTCAGGGGCTTCTGGGGCCAACGTCCTGACTTTC CASSLDSGASGANVLTF TRBV5-1 NA TRBJ2-6 NA
TGTGCCAGCAGCTTAGGGTCACAGGGGTTTCAGCCCCAGCATTTT CASSLGSQGFQPQHF TRBV7-6 TRBD1 TRBJ1-5 NA
TGTGCCAGCAGTGAAGAGGGAGGGACTGGCTACACCTTC CASSEEGGTGYTF TRBV2 NA TRBJ1-2 NA
TGCGCCAGCAGCTTGGCCGGGGGAAAAGAGACCCAGTACTTC CASSLAGGKETQYF TRBV5-1 NA TRBJ2-5 NA
TGTGCCAGCAGCTATTTACAGCCCGTGAACACTGAAGCTTTCTTT CASSYLQPVNTEAFF TRBV5-6 NA TRBJ1-1 NA
TGTGCCAGCAGCTTAGCGACGGGGCAGGGTAATTCACCCCTCCACTTT CASSLATGQGNSPLHF TRBV5-6 NA TRBJ1-6 NA
TGTGCCAGCAGGGGACAGGGGAGGGATACGCAGTATTTT CASRGQGRDTQYF TRBV11-2 TRBD1 TRBJ2-3 NA
TGTGCCAGCAGTCCCGACAGGGGTCCGGCCGGGCCCCAGCATTTT CASSPDRGPAGPQHF TRBV27 TRBD1 TRBJ1-5 NA
TGTGCCAGCAGTTCCAGCGGGACAGGCTTCTACGAGCAGTACTTC CASSSSGTGFYEQYF TRBV6-5 NA TRBJ2-7 NA
TGTGCCAGCAGCGTCGTCGGGTTCGGTGAGCAGTTCTTC CASSVVGFGEQFF TRBV9 NA TRBJ2-1 NA
TGTGCTAGTGGTTTTGAGGGGGTAAATGGAAACACCATATATTTT CASGFEGVNGNTIYF TRBV12-5 NA TRBJ1-3 NA